Following are 13 T cell receptor beta chains from one sample sequenced in a study of blood T cell repertoires in COVID-19. Using immunoSEQ multiplex PCR, the repertoire was profiled, and TCRdb retains in-frame clones only, with some absent. The table shows about 120,000 clones, with under 85% occurring only once. The specimen sequenced was peripheral blood. These receptors were collected from a man between 60 and 75 years old with acute or convalescent COVID-19.

This clone occurred once. The chain uses TRBV6-5 and TRBJ1-5; possibly TRBD1 for D (6 bases). Per germline, CDR1 MNHEY and CDR2 SVGAGI. Trimming left V 4 bases short and J 6 bases short, with 16 bases between. The CDR3 has 15 amino acids. The CDR3 spells CASSSGYRAAQPQHF. The CDR3 region has the DNA TGTGCCAGCAGTTCAGGATACAGGGCGGCTCAGCCCCAGCATTTT.

The rearrangement uses TRBV10-3 and TRBJ2-3, with a possible D match to TRBD1 (5 bases). Trimming shortened V by 3 bases and J by 9 bases, and 13 bases separated the two germline ends. Germline V gene data show CDR1 as ENHRY and CDR2 as SYGVKD. The length of the CDR3 is 13 residues. CDR3 bases: TGTGCCATCAGTGAAGCCCCACAGGCGACGCAGTATTTT. Protein: CAISEAPQATQYF.

The chain employs TRBV7-9 and TRBJ2-1; 9 bases fit TRBD1. The CDR3 contains 15 residues. Germline V lookup: CDR1 SEHNR, CDR2 FQNEAQ (reference sequence). The V segment lost 5 bases and the J segment 3 bases; nucleotides outside the gene matches: 5. The CDR3 sequence: CASSRGTGRYNEQFF. In DNA, the CDR3 is TGTGCCAGCAGCCGAGGGACAGGGCGCTACAATGAGCAGTTCTTC.

The V call is TRBV4-1, the J call TRBJ1-2; 7 bases match TRBD1. CDR3 length: 15 amino acids. V was pared by 2 bases and J by 2 bases, with 5 bases of the junction left unmatched. From germline, CDR1 is MGHRA and CDR2 YSYEKL. The CDR3 reads CASSQPGQANYGYTF. The CDR3 DNA is TGCGCCAGCAGCCAACCTGGACAGGCGAACTATGGCTACACCTTC.

This clone is deemed medium-sized (0.01 to 0.1%). The chain carries TRBV28 and TRBJ2-1; 7 bases are a match to TRBD2. The CDR3 contains 17 residues. Germline CDR1 reads MDHEN; CDR2 reads SYDVKM. J was trimmed by 2 bases and V by 4 bases; bases with no gene match: 11. CDR3 nucleotides: TGTGCCAGCAGTTACCCGTACGGGGGGATAACCTACAATGAGCAGTTCTTC. This encodes CASSYPYGGITYNEQFF.

The rearrangement links TRBV5-1 to TRBJ2-7, with D possibly TRBD2 on 6 matching bases. The germline gives CDR1 SGHRS, CDR2 YFSETQ. Trimming shortened V by 4 bases and J by 5 bases, and 16 bases separated the two germline ends. This CDR3 comprises 14 residues. For the CDR3, the DNA is TGCGCCAGCAGCCATAGCGGATCCGGTAACGAGCAGTACTTC. This codes for CASSHSGSGNEQYF.

Written as DNA, the CDR3 is TGTGCCAGCACCGCGCCGGCGGGGGCGGGACAGAACACTGAAGCTTTCTTT. Its protein is CASTAPAGAGQNTEAFF. The V and J genes are TRBV2 and TRBJ1-1; D might be TRBD1 (6 bases). V dropped 7 bases and J dropped 1 base, with 22 bases sitting between them. The CDR3 loop spans 17 amino acids. Germline V lookup: CDR1 SNHLY, CDR2 FYNNEI. Drawing the rest from reference TRBV2 and TRBJ1-1, the complete variable domain is EPEVTQTPSHQVTQMGQEVILRCVPISNHLYFYWYRQILGQKVEFLVSFYNNEISEKSEIFDDQFSVERPDGSNFTLKIRSTKLEDSAMYFCASTAPAGAGQNTEAFFGQGTRLTVV.

V usage is TRBV3-1 (or the pseudogene TRBV3-2) and J usage is TRBJ2-5; perhaps TRBD2 as D (8 bases). Between the trimmed V and J ends, which lost 1 base and 6 bases, there was a span of 27 bases. Per the germline V gene, CDR1 is LGHDT and CDR2 is YNNKEL (reference sequence). There are 19 residues in the CDR3. CDR3 bases: TGTGCCAGCAGCCAAGCCCCCCATGGGACAGCGGGAGTAATAAAGACCCAGTACTTC. Its translation: CASSQAPHGTAGVIKTQYF.

This chain joins TRBV3-1 (or the pseudogene TRBV3-2) and TRBJ2-3; a weak D match, TRBD2 (6 bases). Germline loops: CDR1 LGHDT, CDR2 YNNKEL (reference sequence). The CDR3 spans 18 residues. Trimming took 0 bases from V and 0 from J, leaving 16 bases between them. The CDR3 DNA reads TGTGCCAGCAGCCAAGATCTTTGGGCTAGCGTGAGCACAGATACGCAGTATTTT. It codes for CASSQDLWASVSTDTQYF.

This clone was detected once. This chain uses TRBV24-1 with TRBJ2-2, with D perhaps matching TRBD2 (6 bases). V lost 4 bases and J 6 bases, leaving 14 bases between the germline ends. Per the germline V gene, CDR1 is KGHDR and CDR2 is SFDVKD. CDR3 length: 15 residues. In DNA, the CDR3 is TGTGCCACCAGTGACGTGGGACTGGGAGCCGGGGAGCTGTTTTTT. Its translation is CATSDVGLGAGELFF.

The chain uses TRBV28 and TRBJ2-4, with D maybe TRBD1 (5 bases). CDR1 MDHEN and CDR2 SYDVKM come from the germline V gene. This CDR3 is built from 15 residues. V was shortened by 2 bases and J by 7 bases, with 15 bases between the two germline ends. CDR3 protein: CASSLRGQGGNIQYF. DNA of the CDR3: TGTGCCAGCAGTTTAAGGGGTCAGGGCGGCAACATTCAGTACTTC.

The V call is TRBV19, the J call TRBJ2-3; the D gene is possibly TRBD1 (7 bases). This CDR3 contains 15 residues. The V gene's germline CDR1 is LNHDA and CDR2 SQIVND (reference sequence). Trimming cost V 10 bases and J 8 bases, with 25 bases left between them. CDR3 loop: CATGGTASSTGTQYF. CDR3 nucleotides: TGTGCCACAGGAGGGACAGCCTCATCCACTGGTACGCAGTATTTT.

The CDR3 loop reads CAWSVEWTGPDGEQYF. In DNA form, the CDR3 reads TGTGCCTGGAGTGTAGAGTGGACAGGGCCAGACGGCGAGCAGTACTTC. This chain connects TRBV30 to TRBJ2-7; 8 nucleotides agree with TRBD1. The CDR3 spans 16 residues. The germline CDR1 and CDR2 sequences are GTSNPN and SVGIG (reference sequence). V trimming: 0 bases; J trimming: 6 bases; junction bases outside the gene matches: 13.